A selection of T cell receptor beta chains follows, all from one sample in a study of T cells after yellow fever vaccination. MiXCR was run by TCRdb on the 5' RACE reads, yielding one entry per CDR3 protein. Of 400,000 or so distinct CDR3 sequences listed, 11% are singletons. The specimen was PBMCs, collected on the day of the first yellow fever vaccination. Receptors were obtained from a man aged 18 to 30 who received the YFV17D yellow fever vaccine. Both conserved end residues are part of each CDR3. Each record gives: CDR3 DNA, CDR3 protein, clone size, D gene, V gene, J gene. D genes are given only for firm matches. Not all rows give a size; the values are once, few, many and, for expanded clones, a class.

TGCAGTGCCGTCAGGGGGGGCGGGGAGCTGTTTTTT,CSAVRGGGELFF,.,.,TRBV20-1,TRBJ2-2
TGTGCCAGCAGGGGACAGGGGGCTCATGAGCAGTTCTTC,CASRGQGAHEQFF,few,TRBD1,TRBV12-3/TRBV12-4,TRBJ2-1
TGTGCCAGCAGCTTAGAGGCCGGGGGGGCCCTCCACTTT,CASSLEAGGALHF,few,.,TRBV7-9,TRBJ1-6
TGCAGTGCTCGCCGACCCGTTCCTGAAGCTTTCTTT,CSARRPVPEAFF,few,.,TRBV20-1,TRBJ1-1
TGTGCCAGCAGCCCGGTGACAGGGGTCTATGGCTACACCTTC,CASSPVTGVYGYTF,.,TRBD1,TRBV7-9,TRBJ1-2
TGCAGCGCGGACCCCGACGGTACGCAGTATTTT,CSADPDGTQYF,few,.,TRBV20-1,TRBJ2-3
TGTGCCAGCAGCCTGACAGGGCGCGTAGACATTCAGTACTTC,CASSLTGRVDIQYF,few,TRBD1,TRBV7-2,TRBJ2-4
TGTGCCAGCAGTTCGGTCCTACTCTACCAGTTCTTC,CASSSVLLYQFF,few,.,TRBV12-3/TRBV12-4,TRBJ2-1
TGCGCCAGCAGCTTTGCGCGGGGGGATTCTTACTCCTACAATGAGCAGTTCTTC,CASSFARGDSYSYNEQFF,few,TRBD2,TRBV5-1,TRBJ2-1
TGCGCCAGCGCACTCGGGACTAGCGGGGGTTTGCAAGAGACCCAGTACTTC,CASALGTSGGLQETQYF,.,TRBD2,TRBV5-1,TRBJ2-5
TGCAGTGCACAGGGGGAGAGGCAGTATTTT,CSAQGERQYF,many,TRBD1,TRBV20-1,TRBJ2-3
TGTGCCAGCAAGCGCCAGGGGGCCAAAGAGACCCAGTACTTC,CASKRQGAKETQYF,few,TRBD1,TRBV12-3/TRBV12-4,TRBJ2-5
TGTGCCAGCAGTGGTCGTGGGGGCTACAATGAGCAGTTCTTC,CASSGRGGYNEQFF,few,.,TRBV28,TRBJ2-1
TGTGCCAGCAGCGCGGCCGGGACAGGGGGCAGGGCCGGGGAGCTGTTTTTT,CASSAAGTGGRAGELFF,.,TRBD1,TRBV3-1,TRBJ2-2
TGTGCCAGCAGCCGCTACACTATTATCGGAGAGACCCAGTACTTC,CASSRYTIIGETQYF,many,.,TRBV6-2/TRBV6-3,TRBJ2-5
TGCGCCAGCAGCCCCGGACTAGCGGTCACCCAAGAGACCCAGTACTTC,CASSPGLAVTQETQYF,.,TRBD2,TRBV4-1,TRBJ2-5